The entry below describes one T cell receptor (beta chain). The antigen is undetermined. This entry belongs to a study of OX40 agonist ivuxolimab in advanced cancers. Looking at the study overall: Dose-escalation subjects each had hepatocellular carcinoma, melanoma, renal cell or head and neck cancer. Study results and limitations: The study did not work out the antigen specificity of the expanded peripheral T cells. Clonal expansion by week 6 occurred in CD4+ and CD8+ blood T cells (at 0.1 to 3.0 mg/kg).

Produced via immunoSEQ multiplex PCR; TCRdb's table is partial and in-frame only. This sample has approximately 68,000 clones, with around 90% found just once. CDR1 SGHRS and CDR2 YFSETQ come from the germline V gene. Between the trimmed V and J ends, which lost 0 bases and 3 bases, there was a span of 12 bases. The length of the CDR3 is 15 residues. The gene calls are TRBV5-1 and TRBJ1-2, with D unresolved. Sequencing was performed on CD4+ or CD8+ T cells sorted from blood, taken in a trial of the OX40 agonist ivuxolimab. The clonotype originates from an adult with an advanced solid tumor such as melanoma, head and neck, liver or kidney cancer. CDR3: CASSLGAASHYGYTF. CDR3 coding DNA: TGCGCCAGCAGCTTGGGCGCAGCTAGCCACTATGGCTACACCTTC.